The present T cell receptor beta chain was sequenced within a study of human T cells and chemical hapten exposure. This clonotype was counted many times. There are 14 residues in the CDR3. Trimming stripped 3 bases from V and 4 bases from J, with 13 bases between. The germline CDR1 and CDR2 sequences are SGHTA and FQGNSA. One entry per CDR3 protein results from TCRdb running MiXCR on the RACE reads. The table records 100,000 to 150,000 distinct CDR3 sequences, 9% to 10% of them present only once. The time point was: healthy volunteer bleed at 2 weeks. The starting material, unfractionated whole blood, was used for total RNA extraction.

The sequence was obtained from a male donor in good health. Some clones in this sample may be carry-over from other donors' samples. The specimen was whole blood. The chain is built from TRBV7-2 and TRBJ2-7; D remains unclear. CDR3 bases: TGTGCCAGCAGCTTCGGACGGGCCGCGTACGAGCAGTACTTC. It specifies CASSFGRAAYEQYF.